This T cell receptor (beta chain) originates from a study of shared clonotypes between healthy human individuals. The CDR3 totals 13 residues. Trimming removed 0 bases at V and 13 bases at J, with 15 bases between. Germline V CDR1 and CDR2: MNHNS, SASEGT. This clone was counted once. Profiled with immunoSEQ multiplex PCR; TCRdb holds only in-frame clones, not every one. Counted here are roughly 1,500,000 clones, approximately 98.5% occurring once; the ten biggest clones make up 0.3% to 0.45%. The V and J genes are TRBV6-1 and TRBJ2-5; no clear D gene. This clonotype was obtained from a man younger than 45 in good health. The sample taken for sequencing was naive CD4+ T cells sorted from blood. Subset specified: CD45RA+ positively selected. The CDR3 region has the DNA TGTGCCAGCAGTGAAGCCCGACCCAGTAGCTCGTACTTC. It yields the protein CASSEARPSSSYF.